The entry below gives a single T cell receptor (beta chain) sequence along with its context. With 8 bases clipped from V and 3 bases from J, the junction kept 1 base outside the gene matches. This CDR3 region has 12 residues. Germline V gives CDR1 ENHRY, CDR2 SYGVKD. This sample is drawn from a study of T cell changes during pregnancy in multiple sclerosis. Sequenced by immunoSEQ multiplex PCR; TCRdb stores in-frame clones only, minus some. Here the sample spans approximately 100,000 clones, 94% being singletons. The sample was peripheral blood, taken before pregnancy. This TCR was recovered from a female donor with multiple sclerosis, enrolled in a pregnancy study. The gene calls are TRBV10-3 and TRBJ2-5, with 9 bases aligning to TRBD1. Written as DNA, the CDR3 is TGTGCCATCCGGGACAGGGAAGAGACCCAGTACTTC. This encodes CAIRDREETQYF.